The present entry profiles one TCR beta chain with its context. This record belongs to a study of T-cell memory formation after mild COVID-19. The CDR3 extends over 15 amino acids. Germline V gene lookup returns CDR1 DFQATT and CDR2 SNEGSKA (reference sequence). V dropped 4 bases and J dropped 1; count of bases not matched to a gene: 6. A 5'RACE reaction primed in the constant segment made cDNA libraries of TCR alpha and TCR beta, and these carried sample barcodes and UMIs. From the 5' RACE reads, TCRdb called clonotypes with MiXCR, one entry per CDR3 protein. The profile covers roughly 29,000 distinct CDR3 sequences, with roughly 7% appearing a single time and approximately 14% taken by the ten largest.

The clonotype originates from an adult woman who had mild COVID-19 (a few samples of this study predate the infection). Cell type and time point are not known. The specimen was PBMCs or a T cell subset sorted from them (not recorded which). The V gene is TRBV20-1, the J gene TRBJ2-3; 9 positions match TRBD2. The CDR3 loop reads CSATPTSGRTDTQYF. The CDR3 nucleotides are TGCAGTGCTACCCCGACTAGCGGACGCACAGATACGCAGTATTTT.